These T cell receptor beta chains were read from a single sample in a study. One entry per CDR3 protein, called by TCRdb with MiXCR from the RT-PCR reads. Of 550,000 to 750,000 distinct CDR3 sequences in the sample, 13% to 15% were seen once. The sequencing sample was made of memory CD4+ T cells from blood. The receptors originated from a female donor in good health, serving as a healthy control. CDR3s include the opening cysteine and the closing phenylalanine or tryptophan. D genes are given only for firm matches. The size of a clone is reported for some rows only, either as once, few or many, or as a class for expanded clones.

v_call	d_call	j_call	clone_size	cdr3_aa	cdr3_nt
TRBV29-1	NA	TRBJ1-2	NA	CSVETDTYGYTF	TGCAGCGTTGAGACGGACACATATGGCTACACCTTC
TRBV9	TRBD1	TRBJ2-1	NA	CASSVTASGTGVYNEQFF	TGTGCCAGCAGCGTAACGGCCTCCGGGACAGGGGTCTACAATGAGCAGTTCTTC
TRBV5-1	TRBD1	TRBJ2-7	few	CASSWTGTKGDEQYF	TGCGCCAGCAGCTGGACAGGGACGAAGGGAGACGAGCAGTACTTC
TRBV10-3	TRBD1	TRBJ1-1	few	CAISEGQGNTEAFF	TGTGCCATCAGTGAGGGACAGGGGAACACTGAAGCTTTCTTT
TRBV20-1	NA	TRBJ2-5	NA	CSAPRLGQETQYF	TGCAGTGCCCCCCGTTTGGGACAAGAGACCCAGTACTTC
TRBV29-1	TRBD1	TRBJ2-7	few	CSVEAPGTAYEQYF	TGCAGCGTTGAAGCCCCCGGGACAGCCTACGAGCAGTACTTC
TRBV29-1	NA	TRBJ2-3	NA	CSLTLLADTQYF	TGCAGCCTAACCCTCCTAGCAGATACGCAGTATTTT
TRBV6-5	TRBD1	TRBJ1-1	NA	CASSYSAGGDTEAFF	TGTGCCAGCAGTTACTCCGCAGGGGGGGACACTGAAGCTTTCTTT
TRBV20-1	NA	TRBJ1-3	few	CSAFPGPGERAFSGNTIYF	TGCAGTGCTTTTCCCGGGCCGGGCGAGAGGGCCTTCTCTGGAAACACCATATATTTT
TRBV9	TRBD2	TRBJ2-5	NA	CASSTLGLVGETQYF	TGTGCCAGCAGCACACTAGGACTAGTGGGCGAGACCCAGTACTTC
TRBV6-6	NA	TRBJ2-7	NA	CASSYGGSGYEQYF	TGTGCCAGCAGTTACGGGGGTAGCGGCTACGAGCAGTACTTC
TRBV20-1	TRBD2	TRBJ2-3	few	CSAPLSGTSGSDTQYF	TGCAGTGCTCCCTTATCGGGCACTAGCGGGAGTGATACGCAGTATTTT
TRBV6-5	TRBD1	TRBJ2-7	NA	CASSYSTGGQREQYF	TGTGCCAGCAGTTACTCCACAGGGGGACAAAGGGAGCAGTACTTC
TRBV20-1	NA	TRBJ1-6	many	CSARAGPLRSPLHF	TGCAGTGCTAGAGCTGGGCCGTTGCGCTCACCCCTCCACTTT
TRBV20-1	TRBD2	TRBJ2-1	few	CSAGTSKGVNEQFF	TGCAGTGCTGGGACTAGTAAAGGGGTGAATGAGCAGTTCTTC
TRBV5-1	NA	TRBJ1-2	many	CASSLDGDYGYTF	TGCGCCAGCAGCTTGGACGGGGACTATGGCTACACCTTC
TRBV20-1	TRBD2	TRBJ2-1	few	CSARDLIAGFVYNEQFF	TGCAGTGCTAGAGATCTGATAGCGGGATTCGTCTACAATGAGCAGTTCTTC
TRBV28	NA	TRBJ2-2	few	CASSPPAAYGELFF	TGTGCCAGCAGTCCCCCGGCGGCCTACGGGGAGCTGTTTTTT
TRBV20-1	NA	TRBJ2-5	many	CSASTPETQYF	TGCAGTGCTAGTACCCCGGAGACCCAGTACTTC
TRBV25-1	NA	TRBJ2-5	NA	CASSDAASFDRRETQYF	TGTGCCAGCAGTGACGCCGCTAGCTTCGACAGGCGCGAGACCCAGTACTTC
TRBV24-1	TRBD2	TRBJ2-2	once	CATSDLAGGTGELFF	TGTGCCACCAGTGACTTAGCGGGAGGGACCGGGGAGCTGTTTTTT
TRBV20-1	NA	TRBJ1-4	few	CSAANTVNEKLFF	TGCAGTGCTGCCAATACCGTTAATGAAAAACTGTTTTTT
TRBV5-1	TRBD1	TRBJ2-5	few	CASSQDRVETQYF	TGCGCCAGCAGCCAGGACAGGGTGGAGACCCAGTACTTC
TRBV20-1	NA	TRBJ2-5	NA	CSANVGETQYF	TGCAGTGCTAACGTCGGGGAGACCCAGTACTTC
TRBV5-1	TRBD1	TRBJ1-1	NA	CASSPRTGFDTEAFF	TGCGCCAGCAGCCCCCGGACAGGATTTGACACTGAAGCTTTCTTT
TRBV10-3	NA	TRBJ1-4	few	CAIRGGEKLFF	TGTGCCATCAGGGGGGGTGAAAAACTGTTTTTT
TRBV7-3	NA	TRBJ1-2	many	CASSGKGVGYGYTF	TGTGCCAGCAGCGGGAAAGGGGTCGGATATGGCTACACCTTC
TRBV20-1	NA	TRBJ1-5	NA	CSAIRQHNQPQHF	TGCAGTGCTATCCGGCAGCACAATCAGCCCCAGCATTTT
TRBV7-9	NA	TRBJ2-3	NA	CASSFQGGPSTDTQYF	TGTGCCAGCTCTTTCCAAGGGGGGCCAAGCACAGATACGCAGTATTTT
TRBV15	NA	TRBJ2-3	many	CATSRPIGRASTDTQYF	TGTGCCACCAGCAGACCAATAGGACGGGCCTCCACAGATACGCAGTATTTT
TRBV28	NA	TRBJ1-1	NA	CASRGPAEAFF	TGTGCCAGCAGGGGTCCCGCTGAAGCTTTCTTT
TRBV4-3	TRBD2	TRBJ2-7	NA	CASSQAPGTSGREQYF	TGCGCCAGCAGCCAAGCACCCGGGACTAGCGGGAGGGAGCAGTACTTC
TRBV20-1	NA	TRBJ2-7	NA	CSGGGYAGGGYEQYF	TGCAGTGGGGGAGGGTACGCAGGGGGCGGATACGAGCAGTACTTC
TRBV5-5	TRBD2	TRBJ2-7	many	CASSLEWGGEQYF	TGTGCCAGCAGCTTGGAGTGGGGAGGGGAGCAGTACTTC
TRBV14	TRBD1	TRBJ1-2	NA	CASSQLGQEIGGYTF	TGTGCCAGCAGCCAACTAGGACAGGAGATCGGTGGCTACACCTTC
TRBV6-1	NA	TRBJ2-7	few	CASSEAGHGYYEQYF	TGTGCCAGCAGTGAAGCGGGTCACGGCTACTACGAGCAGTACTTC
TRBV29-1	NA	TRBJ1-2	NA	CSVILGTWGYGYTF	TGCAGCGTTATACTCGGGACCTGGGGCTATGGCTACACCTTC
TRBV9	TRBD2	TRBJ2-7	few	CASSPSGRVFGEQYF	TGTGCCAGCAGCCCCAGCGGGAGGGTGTTTGGCGAGCAGTACTTC
TRBV27	NA	TRBJ1-5	NA	CASRGQHNQPQHF	TGTGCCAGCAGAGGACAGCACAATCAGCCCCAGCATTTT
TRBV5-1	NA	TRBJ2-1	NA	CASSTATGSNEQFF	TGCGCCAGCAGCACGGCGACTGGATCTAATGAGCAGTTCTTC
TRBV20-1	TRBD1	TRBJ1-5	few	CSARTRTGDNQPQHF	TGCAGTGCTAGAACCCGGACAGGGGACAATCAGCCCCAGCATTTT
TRBV12-3/TRBV12-4	NA	TRBJ1-1	many	CASRSLGNTEAFF	TGTGCCAGCAGGTCGTTGGGGAACACTGAAGCTTTCTTT
TRBV11-2	TRBD2	TRBJ2-5	NA	CADGLAGVQETQYF	TGTGCGGACGGGCTAGCGGGAGTTCAAGAGACCCAGTACTTC
TRBV10-3	NA	TRBJ1-5	many	CAISEPTRGQPQHF	TGTGCCATCAGTGAGCCGACCAGGGGTCAGCCCCAGCATTTT
TRBV7-8	TRBD2	TRBJ2-2	NA	CASSDRTSGFGTGELFF	TGTGCCAGCAGCGATCGGACTAGCGGGTTTGGAACCGGGGAGCTGTTTTTT
TRBV5-1	TRBD1	TRBJ2-5	NA	CASSLGDREGETQYF	TGCGCCAGCAGCTTGGGGGACAGGGAGGGAGAGACCCAGTACTTC
TRBV10-3	NA	TRBJ1-1	NA	CAIRSPGSEAFF	TGTGCCATCAGAAGTCCGGGTTCCGAAGCTTTCTTT
TRBV7-2	NA	TRBJ2-7	few	CASSFGRAKGHEQYF	TGTGCCAGCAGCTTCGGCCGGGCCAAGGGGCACGAGCAGTACTTC
TRBV18	TRBD1	TRBJ2-7	NA	CASSPDRGVYEQYF	TGTGCCAGCTCACCCGACAGGGGGGTCTACGAGCAGTACTTC
TRBV7-9	NA	TRBJ1-3	NA	CASSRRLSYGNTIYF	TGTGCCAGCAGCCGCAGGTTATCCTATGGAAACACCATATATTTT
TRBV5-5	NA	TRBJ2-4	few	CASSFSHQNIQYF	TGTGCCAGCAGCTTTAGTCATCAAAACATTCAGTACTTC
TRBV20-1	TRBD2	TRBJ2-3	many	CSARGLAVTDTQYF	TGCAGTGCTAGAGGACTAGCGGTTACAGATACGCAGTATTTT
TRBV10-3	TRBD1	TRBJ1-1	many	CAISDGQGVTEAFF	TGTGCCATCAGTGATGGGCAGGGGGTCACTGAAGCTTTCTTT
TRBV4-1	TRBD2	TRBJ2-3	many	CASSLSGMEWGTQYF	TGCGCCAGCAGCCTGAGCGGGATGGAGTGGGGCACGCAGTATTTT
TRBV5-1	NA	TRBJ2-3	few	CASSPGNGAGLTDTQYF	TGCGCCAGCAGCCCCGGAAACGGCGCAGGGCTCACAGATACGCAGTATTTT
TRBV7-2	TRBD2	TRBJ2-7	few	CASSPSAGALYEQYF	TGTGCCAGCAGCCCCTCAGCGGGAGCGCTCTACGAGCAGTACTTC
TRBV7-3	NA	TRBJ2-2	few	CASTVGGPNTGELFF	TGTGCCAGCACCGTCGGCGGGCCGAACACCGGGGAGCTGTTTTTT
TRBV27	NA	TRBJ1-3	few	CANEQPRNTIYF	TGTGCCAACGAACAGCCCCGGAACACCATATATTTT
TRBV27	TRBD1	TRBJ2-6	NA	CASSPLTQGAWGANVLTF	TGTGCCAGCAGTCCCCTCACACAGGGGGCGTGGGGGGCCAACGTCCTGACTTTC